Listed below are T cell receptor beta chains from one sample, sequenced in a study of blood T cell repertoires in COVID-19. Using immunoSEQ multiplex PCR, the repertoire was profiled, and TCRdb retains in-frame clones only, with some absent. The sample carries roughly 380,000 clones, 75% to 90% recorded once. The specimen was peripheral blood. These receptors all come from a woman in her forties with COVID-19, enrolled during active disease. The CDR3 runs from the conserved cysteine through the conserved F or W. The D gene is left open where the match is weak. Not all rows give a size; the values are once, few, many and, for expanded clones, a class.

d_call clone_size j_call v_call cdr3_aa cdr3_nt
- - TRBJ1-2 TRBV6-5 CASSYSTGQSNYGYTF TGTGCCAGCAGTTACTCGACTGGACAGTCTAACTATGGCTACACCTTC
TRBD1 - TRBJ1-1 TRBV18 CASSSILTGTGGYTEAFF TGTGCCAGCTCATCTATTCTAACCGGGACAGGGGGTTATACTGAAGCTTTCTTT
- once TRBJ1-2 TRBV7-2 CASSLDYGGLIYGYTF TGTGCCAGCAGCTTGGATTATGGAGGGTTGATATATGGCTACACCTTC
- - TRBJ1-2 TRBV30 CAWSQTAIYGYTF TGTGCCTGGAGTCAGACAGCCATCTATGGCTACACCTTC
TRBD1 - TRBJ2-7 TRBV11-2 CASSLRDRGNYEQYF TGTGCCAGCAGCTTAAGGGACAGGGGGAACTACGAGCAGTACTTC
- - TRBJ1-2 TRBV24-1 CATSESGGYTF TGTGCCACCAGTGAGTCAGGGGGCTACACCTTC
- - TRBJ1-4 TRBV7-9 CASSPAGTNEKLFF TGTGCCAGCAGCCCGGCGGGGACTAATGAAAAACTGTTTTTT
- - TRBJ1-6 TRBV29-1 CSAGSKLYNSPLHF TGCAGCGCCGGTAGTAAGTTATATAATTCACCCCTCCACTTT
- once TRBJ1-5 TRBV27 CASSLLPGNNQPQHF TGTGCCAGCAGTTTATTACCAGGGAACAATCAGCCCCAGCATTTT
- - TRBJ2-7 TRBV5-8 CASRIRETGGMEQYF TGTGCCAGCAGAATTCGCGAGACAGGAGGAATGGAGCAGTACTTC
- once TRBJ1-2 TRBV6-2/TRBV6-3 CASSSRPGATYGYTF TGTGCCAGCAGTTCGCGACCAGGCGCTACGTATGGCTACACCTTC
- - TRBJ2-3 TRBV7-2 CASSLRSRGDTQYF TGTGCCAGCAGCTTAAGGTCCCGAGGCGATACGCAGTATTTT
- - TRBJ2-5 TRBV7-2 CASSLMAPQETQYF TGTGCCAGCAGCTTAATGGCACCACAAGAGACCCAGTACTTC
- - TRBJ1-2 TRBV5-1 CASSPDISRGYTF TGCGCCAGCAGCCCGGACATATCTCGAGGCTACACCTTC
TRBD2 - TRBJ2-6 TRBV14 CASSPLQALAGVSGANVLTF TGTGCCAGCAGCCCCCTCCAAGCCCTAGCGGGGGTATCTGGGGCCAACGTCCTGACTTTC
- - TRBJ2-7 TRBV6-5 CASTSVGQMGEQYF TGTGCCAGCACCTCCGTTGGGCAGATGGGCGAGCAGTACTTC
TRBD2 few TRBJ2-1 TRBV7-9 CASRLGLADNEQFF TGTGCCAGCAGGCTCGGACTAGCGGATAATGAGCAGTTCTTC
- - TRBJ1-1 TRBV7-9 CASSSQGSTEAFF TGTGCCAGCAGCTCTCAGGGGAGCACTGAAGCTTTCTTT
- few TRBJ2-7 TRBV5-4 CASRGGQSYEQYF TGTGCCAGCAGGGGGGGACAGTCCTACGAGCAGTACTTC
TRBD1 - TRBJ1-2 TRBV5-4 CASSPEEDRVSRYTF TGTGCCAGCAGCCCTGAGGAGGACAGGGTTTCGCGCTACACCTTC
TRBD1 once TRBJ2-5 TRBV24-1 CATSDPGGAGPQETQYF TGTGCCACCAGTGACCCAGGGGGCGCGGGGCCCCAAGAGACCCAGTACTTC
TRBD2 - TRBJ2-1 TRBV2 CASKASGGDNEQFF TGTGCCAGCAAGGCTAGCGGGGGGGACAATGAGCAGTTCTTC
TRBD2 - TRBJ2-7 TRBV27 CASTLLGAGTSYEQYF TGTGCCAGCACCTTATTGGGAGCGGGGACCTCCTACGAGCAGTACTTC
- - TRBJ2-5 TRBV7-9 CASSSRQIQETQYF TGTGCCAGCAGCTCTAGACAGATCCAAGAGACCCAGTACTTC
- - TRBJ2-1 TRBV28 CASSLFQGLPSYNEQFF TGTGCCAGCAGTTTATTCCAGGGCCTACCCTCCTACAATGAGCAGTTCTTC
- once TRBJ2-1 TRBV5-5 CASSLAPSSSYNEQFF TGTGCCAGCAGCTTGGCCCCCAGTTCCTCCTACAATGAGCAGTTCTTC
- - TRBJ2-2 TRBV12-5 CASGLPPRSGELFF TGTGCTAGTGGTTTGCCCCCCCGGTCCGGGGAGCTGTTTTTT
TRBD1 - TRBJ1-2 TRBV12-3/TRBV12-4 CASSVQGPYGYTF TGTGCCAGCAGTGTACAGGGGCCCTATGGCTACACCTTC
TRBD2 - TRBJ2-5 TRBV5-1 CASSYSGGVETQYF TGCGCCAGCAGCTATAGCGGGGGAGTTGAGACCCAGTACTTC
- - TRBJ1-3 TRBV5-4 CASSPSTSAAGNTIYF TGTGCCAGCAGCCCAAGCACCTCTGCGGCGGGAAACACCATATATTTT
TRBD2 - TRBJ2-2 TRBV6-5 CASSYGGDGNTGELFF TGTGCCAGCAGTTACGGGGGGGACGGGAACACCGGGGAGCTGTTTTTT
TRBD1 - TRBJ1-3 TRBV5-8 CASIKRQGVGNTIYF TGTGCCAGCATCAAGAGACAGGGCGTTGGAAACACCATATATTTT
- - TRBJ1-2 TRBV2 CASSPGTNYGYTF TGTGCCAGCAGCCCAGGGACTAACTATGGCTACACCTTC
TRBD1 - TRBJ1-2 TRBV7-3 CASSPDRDYGYTF TGTGCCAGCAGCCCCGACAGGGACTATGGCTACACCTTC
- - TRBJ2-7 TRBV7-2 CASSLTPRSYEQYF TGTGCCAGCAGCTTAACACCCCGCTCCTACGAGCAGTACTTC
- - TRBJ2-2 TRBV6-2/TRBV6-3 CASSYSAVRLTGELFF TGTGCCAGCAGTTACTCTGCAGTCCGACTCACCGGGGAGCTGTTTTTT
TRBD1 - TRBJ1-6 TRBV27 CASSYFGQEGSPLHF TGTGCCAGCAGTTACTTCGGACAGGAGGGTTCACCCCTCCACTTT
TRBD2 - TRBJ2-2 TRBV5-6 CASSRTSGVGTGELFF TGTGCCAGCAGCCGGACTAGCGGCGTGGGGACCGGGGAGCTGTTTTTT
TRBD2 - TRBJ2-1 TRBV6-4 CASSVLAGSSYNEQFF TGTGCCAGCAGTGTACTAGCGGGGAGCTCCTACAATGAGCAGTTCTTC
TRBD1 few TRBJ1-1 TRBV7-7 CASSEQGSTEAFF TGTGCTAGCAGCGAACAGGGGAGCACTGAAGCTTTCTTT